The 14 T cell receptor beta chains in this list originate from one sample, sequenced in a study of cytomegalovirus exposure and HLA in healthy donors (dated by TCRdb to 2017 to 2019). Libraries came from the immunoSEQ multiplex PCR assay. For the multiplex PCR, a mixture combining 60 forward primers for TCR Vbeta segments and 13 reverse primers for TCR Jbeta segments was used. What TCRdb holds here is the immuneACCESS table cut down to in-frame rearrangements. Part of the clones is not present; checked against another copy, under half of the missing clones reflect an unresolved V gene, and the others are unexplained. The sample table contains some 150,000 clones; only one count was recorded for about 80% of them. Of the sample, around 2% falls within the top ten clones. What was sequenced was PBMCs. The receptors derive from a woman in her 30s in good health and CMV-seropositive.

The rearrangement uses TRBV7-8 and TRBJ2-7; 9 positions match TRBD1. The CDR3 has 16 residues. Germline-derived CDR1 and CDR2 are SGHVS and FQNEAQ. The V and J ends lost 3 bases and 1 base, in that order; junction bases with no gene match: 7. The CDR3 loop is CASSFGQGRISYEQYF. CDR3 nucleotide sequence: TGTGCCAGCAGCTTCGGACAGGGGAGAATATCCTACGAGCAGTACTTC. The full variable domain, in which reference TRBV7-8 and TRBJ2-7 provide the parts outside the CDR3, is GAGVSQSPRYKVAKRGQDVALRCDPISGHVSLFWYQQALGQGPEFLTYFQNEAQLDKSGLPSDRFFAERPEGSVSTLKIQRTQQEDSAVYLCASSFGQGRISYEQYFGPGTRLTVT.

The rearrangement uses TRBV27 and TRBJ2-7, with 11 bases matching TRBD2. V dropped 2 bases and J dropped 1; count of bases not matched to a gene: 1. Germline loops: CDR1 MNHEY, CDR2 SMNVEV (reference sequence). This CDR3 has 15 amino acids. The DNA of the CDR3 is TGTGCCAGCAGTTTACTAGCGGGGGGTTCCTACGAGCAGTACTTC. The encoded protein is CASSLLAGGSYEQYF.

The V call is TRBV5-6, the J call TRBJ2-1; TRBD1 agrees at 9 bases. The CDR3 spans 15 residues. CDR1 is SGHDT and CDR2 is YYEEEE in the germline V gene. The V gene end was trimmed by 4 bases and the J gene end by 9 bases; junction bases not matched to a gene: 11. DNA for the CDR3: TGTGCCAGCAGCGACAGACAGGGGGTCATCATTGAGCAGTTCTTC. Encoded protein: CASSDRQGVIIEQFF.

The rearrangement joins TRBV7-2 to TRBJ2-6, with 7 positions matching TRBD1. This CDR3 spans 15 amino acids. The germline CDR1 and CDR2 sequences are SGHTA and FQGNSA. Trimming removed 6 bases from V and 4 bases from J; junction bases left unmatched: 6. CDR3 in amino acids: CASSPQGTGANVLTF. CDR3 DNA sequence: TGTGCCAGCAGTCCACAGGGGACCGGGGCCAACGTCCTGACTTTC.

V usage is TRBV10-2 and J usage is TRBJ1-2; 10 nucleotides match TRBD1. The ends lost 6 bases at V and 10 bases at J; junction bases unmatched: 11. Germline V gives CDR1 WSHSY, CDR2 SAAADI. The CDR3 totals 14 residues. The CDR3 DNA reads TGCGCCAGCAGGGACCCCGGGACAGGGGCTTCCTACACCTTC. As protein: CASRDPGTGASYTF.

The J gene is TRBJ2-6, the V gene TRBV19; 7 bases agree with TRBD1. The CDR3 runs to 16 residues. Trimming took 6 bases from V and 0 from J; bases not matched to a gene: 5. Per germline, CDR1 LNHDA and CDR2 SQIVND (reference sequence). CDR3: CASRPTGDSGANVLTF. In nucleotides, the CDR3 is TGTGCCAGTAGACCTACAGGGGACTCTGGGGCCAACGTCCTGACTTTC.

The chain couples TRBV15 to TRBJ1-6, with 9 bases lining up with TRBD1. CDR3 length: 15 amino acids. With 3 bases clipped from V and 13 bases from J, the junction kept 10 bases outside the gene matches. Germline lookup yields CDR1 LNHNV and CDR2 YYDKDF (reference sequence). CDR3 DNA: TGTGCCACCAGCAGGGACAGGGGAACCATAACGCCCCTCCACTTT. It codes for CATSRDRGTITPLHF.

This chain links TRBV7-9 with TRBJ2-6; the match to TRBD1 covers 8 bases. CDR1 is SEHNR and CDR2 is FQNEAQ in the germline V gene (reference sequence). CDR3 length: 18 amino acids. V shed 4 bases and J 4 bases; nucleotides not matched to a gene: 12. CDR3 protein: CASSWGIRQGIGANVLTF. Written as DNA, the CDR3 is TGTGCCAGCAGCTGGGGCATCAGACAGGGGATCGGGGCCAACGTCCTGACTTTC.

The J gene is TRBJ2-7, the V gene TRBV5-6, with 7 positions matching TRBD2. V lost 4 bases to trimming and J lost 4 bases; unmatched junction nucleotides: 8. The germline V gene encodes CDR1 SGHDT and CDR2 YYEEEE. The CDR3 loop spans 14 amino acids. The CDR3 sequence is CASSLSGLRYEQYF. The DNA of the CDR3 is TGTGCCAGCAGCCTATCGGGACTACGTTACGAGCAGTACTTC.

The chain combines TRBV9 with TRBJ2-2; 7 nucleotides match TRBD2. CDR3 length equals 15 residues. V shed 4 bases, J shed 0 bases, and the junction held 3 bases outside the gene matches. CDR1 and CDR2 from the germline V gene are SGDLS and YYNGEE. The CDR3 nucleotides read TGTGCCAGCAGCACGGGGACTACGAACACCGGGGAGCTGTTTTTT. This encodes CASSTGTTNTGELFF.

The chain recombines TRBV4-3 with TRBJ2-3; perhaps TRBD2 as D (5 bases). The germline V gene encodes CDR1 LGHNA and CDR2 YSLEER. V was pared by 0 bases and J by 5 bases, with 15 bases between. This CDR3 is built from 16 residues. Written as DNA, the CDR3 is TGCGCCAGCAGCCAAGAGGGAGAAGGAGTCCAAGATACGCAGTATTTT. This gives the protein CASSQEGEGVQDTQYF.

This chain links TRBV2 with TRBJ1-1, with 7 nucleotides matching TRBD1. The CDR3 contains 13 residues. J lost 0 bases, V lost 7 bases, and 2 bases had no gene match. CDR1 and CDR2 from the germline V gene are SNHLY and FYNNEI. CDR3 protein: CASTGQLNTEAFF. The CDR3 nucleotides read TGTGCCAGCACGGGACAGTTGAACACTGAAGCTTTCTTT.

V is TRBV30 and J is TRBJ2-2, with D perhaps matching TRBD2 (6 bases). In germline, CDR1 is GTSNPN, CDR2 SVGIG (reference sequence). Deletions cut 4 bases from V and 0 bases from J, with 9 bases between. The CDR3 is 14 amino acids. DNA for the CDR3: TGTGCCTGGATAACTAGCCCGAACACCGGGGAGCTGTTTTTT. It translates to CAWITSPNTGELFF.

The CDR3 loop reads CASSSPDRPNTGELFF. The DNA for the CDR3 is TGTGCCAGCAGCTCGCCCGACAGGCCGAACACCGGGGAGCTGTTTTTT. The V and J genes are TRBV7-6 and TRBJ2-2, with TRBD1 as a possible D gene (6 bases). The CDR3 is made up of 16 amino acids. V was pared by 4 bases and J by 0 bases, with 12 bases between. Germline CDR1 SGHVS, CDR2 FNYEAQ.